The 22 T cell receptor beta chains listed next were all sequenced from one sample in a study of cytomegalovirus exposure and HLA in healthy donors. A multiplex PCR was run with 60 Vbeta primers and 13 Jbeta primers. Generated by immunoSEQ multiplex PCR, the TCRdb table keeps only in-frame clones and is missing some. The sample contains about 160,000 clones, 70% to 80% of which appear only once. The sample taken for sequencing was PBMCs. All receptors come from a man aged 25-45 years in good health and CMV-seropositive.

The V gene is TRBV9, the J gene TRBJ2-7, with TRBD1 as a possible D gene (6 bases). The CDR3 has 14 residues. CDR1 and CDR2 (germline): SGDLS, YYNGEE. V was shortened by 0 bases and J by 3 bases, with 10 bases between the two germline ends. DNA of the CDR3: TGTGCCAGCAGCGTAGGACAGGAGGACTACGAGCAGTACTTC. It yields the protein CASSVGQEDYEQYF.

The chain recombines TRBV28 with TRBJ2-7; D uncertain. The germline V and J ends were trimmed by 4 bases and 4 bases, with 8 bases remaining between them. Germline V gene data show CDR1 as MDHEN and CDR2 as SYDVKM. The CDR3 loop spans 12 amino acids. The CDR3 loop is CASSSPIYEQYF. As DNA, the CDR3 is TGTGCCAGCAGTTCCCCAATTTACGAGCAGTACTTC.

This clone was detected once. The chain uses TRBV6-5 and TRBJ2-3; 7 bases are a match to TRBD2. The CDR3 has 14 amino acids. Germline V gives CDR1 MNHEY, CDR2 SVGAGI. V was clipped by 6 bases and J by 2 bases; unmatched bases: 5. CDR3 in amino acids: CASRPGLYTDTQYF. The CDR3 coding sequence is TGTGCCAGCAGACCGGGACTATACACAGATACGCAGTATTTT.

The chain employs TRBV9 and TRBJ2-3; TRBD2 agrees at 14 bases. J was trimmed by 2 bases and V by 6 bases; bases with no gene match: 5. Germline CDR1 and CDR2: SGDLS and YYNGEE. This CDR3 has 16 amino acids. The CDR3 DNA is TGTGCCAGCACCTGGACTAGCGGGGGGTCCACAGATACGCAGTATTTT. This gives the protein CASTWTSGGSTDTQYF.

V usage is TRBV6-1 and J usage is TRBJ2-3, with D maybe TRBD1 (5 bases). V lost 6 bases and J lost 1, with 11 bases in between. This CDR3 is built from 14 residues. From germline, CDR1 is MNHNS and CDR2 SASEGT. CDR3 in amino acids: CASRFGQRTDTQYF. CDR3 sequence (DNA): TGTGCCAGCAGATTTGGACAACGCACAGATACGCAGTATTTT.

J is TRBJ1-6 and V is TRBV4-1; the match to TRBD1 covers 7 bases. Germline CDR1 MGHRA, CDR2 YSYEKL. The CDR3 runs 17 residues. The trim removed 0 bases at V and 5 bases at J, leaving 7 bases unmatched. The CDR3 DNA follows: TGCGCCAGCAGCCAAGATAGGCGCCAGGGGGATAATTCACCCCTCCACTTT. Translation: CASSQDRRQGDNSPLHF.

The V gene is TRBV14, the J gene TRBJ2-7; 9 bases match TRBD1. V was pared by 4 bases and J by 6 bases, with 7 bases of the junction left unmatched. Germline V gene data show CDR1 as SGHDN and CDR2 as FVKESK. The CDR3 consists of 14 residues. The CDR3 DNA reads TGTGCCAGCAGCCCGCAGGGACAGGGTGGCGAGCAGTACTTC. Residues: CASSPQGQGGEQYF.

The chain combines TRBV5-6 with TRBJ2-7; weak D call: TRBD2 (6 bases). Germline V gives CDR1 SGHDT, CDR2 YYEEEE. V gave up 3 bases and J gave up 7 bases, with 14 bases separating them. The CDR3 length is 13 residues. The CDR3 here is CASSSRGTGEQYF. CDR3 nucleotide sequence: TGTGCCAGCAGCTCTCGGGGGACCGGGGAGCAGTACTTC.

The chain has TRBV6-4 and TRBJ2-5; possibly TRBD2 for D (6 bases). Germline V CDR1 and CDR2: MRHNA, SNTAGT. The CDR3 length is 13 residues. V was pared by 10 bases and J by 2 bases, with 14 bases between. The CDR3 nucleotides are TGTGCCATTACGGGTGGGGGGCAAGAGACCCAGTACTTC. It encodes CAITGGGQETQYF.

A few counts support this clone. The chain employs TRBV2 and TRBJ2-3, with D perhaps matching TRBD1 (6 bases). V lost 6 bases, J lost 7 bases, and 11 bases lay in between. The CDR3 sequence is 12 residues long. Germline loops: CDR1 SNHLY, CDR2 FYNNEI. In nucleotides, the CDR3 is TGTGCCAGCAGAAGGGACACTAATACGCAGTATTTT. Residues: CASRRDTNTQYF.

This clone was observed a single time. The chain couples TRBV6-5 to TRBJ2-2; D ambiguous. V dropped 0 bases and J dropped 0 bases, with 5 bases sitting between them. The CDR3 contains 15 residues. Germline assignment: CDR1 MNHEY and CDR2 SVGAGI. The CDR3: CASSYSPANTGELFF. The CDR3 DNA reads TGTGCCAGCAGTTACTCACCGGCGAACACCGGGGAGCTGTTTTTT.

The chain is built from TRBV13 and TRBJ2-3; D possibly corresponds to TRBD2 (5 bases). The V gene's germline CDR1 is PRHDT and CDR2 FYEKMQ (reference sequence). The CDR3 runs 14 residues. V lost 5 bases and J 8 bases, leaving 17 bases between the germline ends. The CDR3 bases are TGTGCCAGCAGCCGTCCTGCACTAGGCGCTACGCAGTATTTT. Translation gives CASSRPALGATQYF.

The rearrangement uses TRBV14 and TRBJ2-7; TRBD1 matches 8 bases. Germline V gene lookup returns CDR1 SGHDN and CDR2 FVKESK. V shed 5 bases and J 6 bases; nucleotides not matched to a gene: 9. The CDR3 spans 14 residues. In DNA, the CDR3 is TGTGCCAGCAGCTCCTGGACAGGGTCCACCGAGCAGTACTTC. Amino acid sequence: CASSSWTGSTEQYF.

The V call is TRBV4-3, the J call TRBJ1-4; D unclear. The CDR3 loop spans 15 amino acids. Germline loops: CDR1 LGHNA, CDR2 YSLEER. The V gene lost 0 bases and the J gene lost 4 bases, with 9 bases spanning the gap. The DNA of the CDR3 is TGCGCCAGCAGCCAAGATTTGCGGATTAATGAAAAACTGTTTTTT. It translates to CASSQDLRINEKLFF.

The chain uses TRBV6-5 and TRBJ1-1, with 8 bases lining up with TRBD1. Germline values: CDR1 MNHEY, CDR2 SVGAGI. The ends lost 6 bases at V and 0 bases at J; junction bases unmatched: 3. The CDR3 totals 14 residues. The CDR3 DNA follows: TGTGCCAGCAGGTACAGGGGGATGAACACTGAAGCTTTCTTT. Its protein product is CASRYRGMNTEAFF.

CDR3 nucleotides: TGCGCCAGCAGCTTGGACGGGGGGCCTTGGTATGGCTACACCTTC. Its protein product is CASSLDGGPWYGYTF. This chain connects TRBV5-1 to TRBJ1-2, with a tentative D call TRBD1 (6 bases). Looked up from germline, CDR1 is SGHRS and CDR2 is YFSETQ. The CDR3 consists of 15 residues. Trimming took 0 bases from V and 5 from J, leaving 14 bases between them.

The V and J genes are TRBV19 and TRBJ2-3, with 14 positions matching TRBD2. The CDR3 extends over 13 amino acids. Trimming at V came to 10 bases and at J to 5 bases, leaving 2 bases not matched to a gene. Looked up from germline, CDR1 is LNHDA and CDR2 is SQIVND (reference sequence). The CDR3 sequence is CATGTSGGDTQYF. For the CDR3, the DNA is TGTGCCACCGGGACTAGCGGGGGAGATACGCAGTATTTT.

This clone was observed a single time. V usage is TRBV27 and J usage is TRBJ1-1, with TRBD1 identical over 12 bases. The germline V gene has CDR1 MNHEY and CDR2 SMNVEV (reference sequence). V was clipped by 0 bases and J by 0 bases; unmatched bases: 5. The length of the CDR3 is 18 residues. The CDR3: CASSLSGDRGLLNTEAFF. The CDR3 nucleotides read TGTGCCAGCAGTTTATCGGGGGACAGGGGGCTGCTGAACACTGAAGCTTTCTTT.

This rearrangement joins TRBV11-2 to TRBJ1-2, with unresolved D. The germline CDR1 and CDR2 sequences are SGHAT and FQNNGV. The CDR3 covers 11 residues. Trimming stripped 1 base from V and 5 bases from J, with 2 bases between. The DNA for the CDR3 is TGTGCCAGCAGCTTAGCATATGGCTACACCTTC. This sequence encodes CASSLAYGYTF.

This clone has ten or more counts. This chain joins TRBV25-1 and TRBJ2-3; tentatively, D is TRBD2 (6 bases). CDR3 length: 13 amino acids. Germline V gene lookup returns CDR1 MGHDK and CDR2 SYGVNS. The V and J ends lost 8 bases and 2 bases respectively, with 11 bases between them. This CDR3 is CASSGGSTDTQYF. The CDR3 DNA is TGTGCCAGCTCCGGGGGATCCACAGATACGCAGTATTTT.

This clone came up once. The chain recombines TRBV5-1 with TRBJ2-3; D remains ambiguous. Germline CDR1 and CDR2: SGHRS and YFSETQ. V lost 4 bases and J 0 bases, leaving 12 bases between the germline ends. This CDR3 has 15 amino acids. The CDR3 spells CASSKPRESTDTQYF. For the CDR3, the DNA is TGCGCCAGCAGCAAACCGCGAGAAAGCACAGATACGCAGTATTTT.

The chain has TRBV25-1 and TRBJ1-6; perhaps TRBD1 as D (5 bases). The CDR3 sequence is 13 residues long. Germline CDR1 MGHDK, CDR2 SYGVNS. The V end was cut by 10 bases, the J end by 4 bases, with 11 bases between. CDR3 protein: CATGGRYNSPLHF. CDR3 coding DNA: TGTGCCACCGGGGGGAGGTATAATTCACCCCTCCACTTT.